Reported below is one TCR beta chain. Its cognate antigen is unknown. The CDR3 covers 15 residues. Trimming took 0 bases from V and 6 from J, leaving 10 bases between them. The germline CDR1 and CDR2 sequences are SGDLS and YYNGEE. This entry is derived from a study of CD8 T cells in Susac syndrome. The study's findings and limits: The total CD8+ repertoires contained under 20 Susac-specific public clones, and the CD8+ TEMRA repertoires contained five.

Negative isolation yielded CD8+ and CD4+ T cells; FACS enriched TEMRA cells. RNA, at about 0.45 to 1 ug, was reverse transcribed with random hexamers. By means of immunoSEQ multiplex PCR, TCR beta CDR3 spanning 54 Vbeta and 13 Jbeta underwent amplification. TCRdb redid the calling of the immunoSEQ multiplex PCR reads with MiXCR, one entry per CDR3 protein. The data show roughly 76,000 distinct CDR3 sequences, approximately 95% seen once. The sequenced sample was CD8+ T cells from PBMCs. The V and J genes are TRBV9 and TRBJ2-6; possibly TRBD2 for D (6 bases). The receptor's source is a human donor with Susac syndrome. CDR3 nucleotide sequence: TGTGCCAGCAGCGTAGATTGGCGGGAGGCCAACGTCCTGACTTTC. Protein sequence: CASSVDWREANVLTF.